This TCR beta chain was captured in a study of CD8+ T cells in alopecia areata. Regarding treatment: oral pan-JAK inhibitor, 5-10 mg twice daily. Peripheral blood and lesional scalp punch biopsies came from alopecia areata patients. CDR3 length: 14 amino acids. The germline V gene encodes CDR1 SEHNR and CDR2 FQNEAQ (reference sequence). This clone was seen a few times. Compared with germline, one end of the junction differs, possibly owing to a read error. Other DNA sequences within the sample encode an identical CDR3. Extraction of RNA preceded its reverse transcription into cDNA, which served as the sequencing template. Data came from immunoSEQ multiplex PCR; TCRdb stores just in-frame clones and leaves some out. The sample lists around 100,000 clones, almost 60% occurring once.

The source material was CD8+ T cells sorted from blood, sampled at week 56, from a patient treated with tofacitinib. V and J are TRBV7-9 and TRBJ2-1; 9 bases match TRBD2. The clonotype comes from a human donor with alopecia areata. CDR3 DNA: TGTGCCAGCAGCCTAGCGGGGACCTACAATGAGCAGTTCTTC. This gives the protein CASSLAGTYNEQFF.